The 11 T cell receptor beta chains presented below share a single source sample, sequenced in a study of cytomegalovirus exposure and HLA in healthy donors. PCR employed 60 Vbeta and 13 Jbeta primers. Only in-frame clones appear in the TCRdb table, and some are missing; sequencing was by immunoSEQ multiplex PCR. This repertoire shows a few hundred thousand clones, about nine tenths found once; its top ten account for 1.7%. Material: PBMCs. These receptors were obtained from a girl aged 2 to 9 in good health and CMV-seronegative.

CDR3 nucleotide sequence: TGTGCCAGCATGCGGCCACGGAGTAGCCCCTACGAGCAGTACTTC. Translated: CASMRPRSSPYEQYF. The V call is TRBV6-1, the J call TRBJ2-7; D is uncertain. The V end lost 7 bases, the J end lost 2 bases, and 18 bases lay between the germline ends. Germline values: CDR1 MNHNS, CDR2 SASEGT. There are 15 residues in the CDR3.

This chain links TRBV27 with TRBJ1-6; the D is unclear. Germline assignment: CDR1 MNHEY and CDR2 SMNVEV (reference sequence). Between the trimmed V and J ends, which lost 6 bases and 4 bases, there was a span of 7 bases. This CDR3 spans 13 amino acids. The CDR3 nucleotides are TGTGCCAGCAGCCCAACTTATAATTCACCCCTCCACTTT. Protein product: CASSPTYNSPLHF.

The V call is TRBV12-5, the J call TRBJ1-1; the D is unclear. The CDR3 covers 12 residues. Per the germline V gene, CDR1 is LGHNT and CDR2 is FRNRAP. With 2 bases removed from V and 6 bases from J, the gap between germline ends came to 7 bases. The CDR3 region is CASGLSGSEAFF. The CDR3 nucleotides are TGTGCTAGTGGTTTGTCTGGCTCTGAAGCTTTCTTT. Full variable domain (outside the CDR3, taken from reference TRBV12-5 and TRBJ1-1): DARVTQTPRHKVTEMGQEVTMRCQPILGHNTVFWYRQTMMQGLELLAYFRNRAPLDDSGMPKDRFSAEMPDATLATLKIQPSEPRDSAVYFCASGLSGSEAFFGQGTRLTVV.

This clone has more than one count but fewer than ten. CDR3 bases: TGTGCCAGCAGCCCTAGGGGGTGGTACGGCAACGTCCTGACTTTC. Protein: CASSPRGWYGNVLTF. The chain links TRBV28 to TRBJ2-6, with D maybe TRBD1 (6 bases). This CDR3 spans 15 amino acids. The V and J ends lost 6 bases and 9 bases respectively, with 18 bases between them. Per germline, CDR1 MDHEN and CDR2 SYDVKM. Looking up the rest from reference TRBV28 and TRBJ2-6 gives the full variable domain: DVKVTQSSRYLVKRTGEKVFLECVQDMDHENMFWYRQDPGLGLRLIYFSYDVKMKEKGDIPEGYSVSREKKERFSLILESASTNQTSMYLCASSPRGWYGNVLTFGAGSRLTVL.

The chain carries TRBV27 and TRBJ1-5; D is perhaps TRBD1 (5 bases). The germline CDR1 and CDR2 sequences are MNHEY and SMNVEV (reference sequence). V lost 0 bases and J 3 bases, leaving 6 bases between the germline ends. The CDR3 extends over 14 amino acids. The CDR3 region has the DNA TGTGCCAGCAGTTTATCGGGACTCAATCAGCCCCAGCATTTT. It is translated as CASSLSGLNQPQHF.

The chain employs TRBV7-2 and TRBJ1-2; 7 positions agree with TRBD1. Unmatched junction bases numbered 10, after V lost 5 bases and J lost 4 bases. The germline V gene has CDR1 SGHTA and CDR2 FQGNSA. The length of the CDR3 is 15 residues. Written as DNA, the CDR3 is TGTGCCAGCAGCCCAGGGTCGGGACAGCTCTATGGCTACACCTTC. This encodes CASSPGSGQLYGYTF.

V usage is TRBV28 and J usage is TRBJ2-3; 11 bases are shared with TRBD1. With 5 bases clipped from V and 5 bases from J, the junction kept 6 bases outside the gene matches. Germline CDR1 is MDHEN and CDR2 is SYDVKM. The CDR3 loop spans 15 amino acids. The CDR3 region is CASSIGQGAIDTQYF. The DNA for the CDR3 is TGTGCCAGCAGTATCGGACAGGGGGCGATAGATACGCAGTATTTT.

V gene TRBV6-5 combines with J gene TRBJ2-1, with TRBD2 matching 15 bases. The V gene end was trimmed by 6 bases and the J gene end by 8 bases; junction bases not matched to a gene: 5. CDR3 length: 15 amino acids. Germline lookup yields CDR1 MNHEY and CDR2 SVGAGI. The CDR3 nucleotides read TGTGCCAGCAGGTCCGGGACTAGCGGGAGGTATGAGCAGTTCTTC. Translation: CASRSGTSGRYEQFF.

Only one count was recorded for this clone. As DNA, the CDR3 is TGTGCCAGCAGCTTGGCTTTCTCGCTAGCGGGTGATTACAATGAGCAGTTCTTC. Protein sequence: CASSLAFSLAGDYNEQFF. The chain uses TRBV5-6 and TRBJ2-1, with 8 nucleotides matching TRBD2. CDR3 length equals 18 residues. The germline gives CDR1 SGHDT, CDR2 YYEEEE. V lost 0 bases, J lost 4 bases, and 12 bases stayed unmatched.

The J gene is TRBJ2-7, the V gene TRBV5-4, with 8 bases matching TRBD2. CDR1 and CDR2 from the germline V gene are SGHNT and YYREEE (reference sequence). J lost 2 bases, V lost 4 bases, and 8 bases had no gene match. This CDR3 is 15 amino acids long. The CDR3 loop is CASSALAGRAYEQYF. CDR3 coding DNA: TGTGCCAGCAGCGCCCTTGCCGGGAGGGCCTACGAGCAGTACTTC.

V and J are TRBV7-3 and TRBJ2-2, with TRBD1 matching 10 bases. The CDR3 is 14 amino acids. Germline V gene sequence: CDR1 SGHTA, CDR2 FQGTGA. Unmatched junction bases numbered 3, after V lost 5 bases and J lost 6 bases. As DNA, the CDR3 is TGTGCCAGCAGCCGGGACAGGGGTCCCGGGGAGCTGTTTTTT. Amino acids: CASSRDRGPGELFF.